The 30 T cell receptor beta chains in this list originate from one sample, sequenced in a study of CD8+ T cells in alopecia areata. Treatment denoted: oral pan-JAK inhibitor, 5-10 mg twice daily. RNA was isolated and reverse transcribed to cDNA, the sequencing template. TCRdb's table, derived via immunoSEQ multiplex PCR, lists solely in-frame clones and lacks some. The data show approximately 110,000 clones, around 50% seen once. The sequencing used CD8+ T cells sorted from blood, collected at week 24, from a patient treated with tofacitinib. These receptors all come from a human donor with alopecia areata.

This clone was seen a single time. This chain connects TRBV6-6 to TRBJ2-7, with D maybe TRBD1 (6 bases). Looked up from germline, CDR1 is MNHNY and CDR2 is SVGAGI (reference sequence). Between the trimmed V and J ends, which lost 6 bases and 3 bases, there was a span of 21 bases. This CDR3 has 16 amino acids. In nucleotides, the CDR3 is TGTGCCAGCAGCCCCGCGTCCAGGGGAAATGTCTACGAGCAGTACTTC. Its protein product is CASSPASRGNVYEQYF.

For this clone: Distinct nucleotide sequences in the sample also encode this CDR3. This chain uses TRBV9 with TRBJ2-7, with D tentatively TRBD1 or TRBD2 (5 bases each). CDR1 SGDLS and CDR2 YYNGEE come from the germline V gene. CDR3 length: 14 amino acids. The ends were cut back, 2 bases at V and 0 bases at J, with 9 bases in the middle. The CDR3 loop is CASSVGTDSYEQYF. For the CDR3, the DNA is TGTGCCAGCAGCGTTGGGACGGACTCCTACGAGCAGTACTTC.

The chain joins TRBV5-1 to TRBJ1-3; D gene ambiguous. Looked up from germline, CDR1 is SGHRS and CDR2 is YFSETQ. This CDR3 region has 17 residues. V dropped 1 base and J dropped 0 bases, with 14 bases sitting between them. CDR3: CASSLILAGSSGNTIYF. The DNA for the CDR3 is TGCGCCAGCAGCTTGATTTTAGCGGGCAGCTCTGGAAACACCATATATTTT. Full variable domain (remainder filled in from reference TRBV5-1 and TRBJ1-3): KAGVTQTPRYLIKTRGQQVTLSCSPISGHRSVSWYQQTPGQGLQFLFEYFSETQRNKGNFPGRFSGRQFSNSRSEMNVSTLELGDSALYLCASSLILAGSSGNTIYFGEGSWLTVV.

The V call is TRBV4-1, the J call TRBJ1-6; D gene ambiguous. Germline V gene data show CDR1 as MGHRA and CDR2 as YSYEKL. The CDR3 extends over 15 amino acids. V was trimmed by 0 bases and J by 7 bases, leaving 10 bases between them. Written as DNA, the CDR3 is TGCGCCAGCAGCCAAGATCCACCGGGGAATTCACCCCTCCACTTT. Amino acids: CASSQDPPGNSPLHF.

There are a few counts of this clone. The gene calls are TRBV19 and TRBJ1-5; no clear D gene. Trimming took off 7 bases at V and 5 bases at J, with 15 bases between the two ends. The CDR3 is made up of 14 amino acids. Germline CDR1 reads LNHDA; CDR2 reads SQIVND (reference sequence). The CDR3 coding sequence is TGTGCCAGTAAGGATCCGTTTGGATATCAGCCCCAGCATTTT. Translation gives CASKDPFGYQPQHF.

The chain recombines TRBV5-8 with TRBJ1-5; 8 nucleotides align to TRBD1. The CDR3 is made up of 14 amino acids. The germline CDR1 and CDR2 sequences are SGHTS and YDEGEE. V dropped 7 bases and J dropped 6; count of bases not matched to a gene: 9. The CDR3 DNA reads TGTGCCAGCGGACCGACAGGGGAGGGTCAGCCCCAGCATTTT. Protein product: CASGPTGEGQPQHF.

This clone was seen a few times. The J gene is TRBJ2-1, the V gene TRBV28; D is unresolved. Trimming removed 6 bases at V and 0 bases at J, with 12 bases between. The CDR3 spans 15 residues. Germline loops: CDR1 MDHEN, CDR2 SYDVKM. The CDR3 nucleotides are TGTGCCAGCAGAATAACCAGACTCTCCTACAATGAGCAGTTCTTC. Translation gives CASRITRLSYNEQFF.

This clone appeared a few times. The rearrangement joins TRBV4-2 to TRBJ2-7; D gene ambiguous. Trimming took off 0 bases at V and 3 bases at J, with 6 bases between the two ends. Germline V lookup: CDR1 LGHNA, CDR2 YNFKEQ. The CDR3 length is 13 residues. CDR3 sequence (DNA): TGTGCCAGCAGCCAAGAGGTTAGCTACGAGCAGTACTTC. Its translation is CASSQEVSYEQYF.

In this sample, this clone turned up a few times. Other DNA sequences in the same sample also yield this CDR3. The chain employs TRBV27 and TRBJ2-7; tentatively, D is TRBD1 (6 bases). Germline values: CDR1 MNHEY, CDR2 SMNVEV (reference sequence). This CDR3 region has 11 residues. The V gene lost 2 bases and the J gene lost 7 bases, with 6 bases spanning the gap. The CDR3 nucleotides read TGTGCCAGCAGTTTAAGGGGGGAGCAGTACTTC. Its translation: CASSLRGEQYF.

The genes are TRBV19 and TRBJ2-3; D is undetermined. V was cut by 6 bases and J by 2 bases, with 12 bases left in between. The CDR3 totals 14 residues. Looked up from germline, CDR1 is LNHDA and CDR2 is SQIVND (reference sequence). The CDR3 sequence: CASSPDWITDTQYF. The CDR3 DNA sequence: TGTGCCAGTAGCCCAGATTGGATCACAGATACGCAGTATTTT.

The J gene is TRBJ1-5, the V gene TRBV27; D possibly corresponds to TRBD1 (6 bases). This CDR3 contains 14 residues. V was clipped by 4 bases and J by 0 bases, with 7 bases between them. CDR1 and CDR2 from the germline V gene are MNHEY and SMNVEV (reference sequence). The CDR3 coding sequence is TGTGCCAGCAGTTGGGGACATAGCAATCAGCCCCAGCATTTT. Protein product: CASSWGHSNQPQHF.

The gene calls are TRBV7-9 and TRBJ1-1; D might be TRBD1 (5 bases). The CDR3 loop spans 12 amino acids. V was shortened by 1 base and J by 11 bases, with 11 bases between the two germline ends. Germline CDR1 is SEHNR and CDR2 is FQNEAQ (reference sequence). The CDR3 nucleotides read TGTGCCAGCAGCTTAGGTTCGGGGGAGGCTTTCTTT. Translating it yields CASSLGSGEAFF.

The V call is TRBV6-5, the J call TRBJ2-7, with 7 bases identical to TRBD1. This CDR3 has 12 residues. V dropped 5 bases and J dropped 7; count of bases not matched to a gene: 5. CDR1 is MNHEY and CDR2 is SVGAGI in the germline V gene. CDR3 in DNA: TGTGCCAGCAGTCCCCAGGGGGTTGAGCAGTACTTC. Residues: CASSPQGVEQYF.

This sequence joins TRBV19 and TRBJ1-5; possibly TRBD1 for D (6 bases). The CDR3 is 14 amino acids. Trimming left V 2 bases short and J 4 bases short, with 9 bases between. CDR1 LNHDA and CDR2 SQIVND come from the germline V gene (reference sequence). The CDR3, as DNA: TGTGCCAGTAGTATACAGGGGCCAAATCAGCCCCAGCATTTT. It specifies CASSIQGPNQPQHF.

This clone was detected ten times or more. The chain carries TRBV7-9 and TRBJ1-2; 7 bases line up with TRBD1. Germline-derived CDR1 and CDR2 are SEHNR and FQNEAQ (reference sequence). CDR3 length: 13 amino acids. J was trimmed by 5 bases and V by 5 bases; bases with no gene match: 5. CDR3 nucleotides: TGTGCCAGCAGCCTAACAGGGGAGTATGGCTACACCTTC. Translated: CASSLTGEYGYTF. The entire variable domain, with the rest obtained from reference TRBV7-9 and TRBJ1-2, is as follows: DTGVSQNPRHKITKRGQNVTFRCDPISEHNRLYWYRQTLGQGPEFLTYFQNEAQLEKSRLLSDRFSAERPKGSFSTLEIQRTEQGDSAMYLCASSLTGEYGYTFGSGTRLTVV.

The chain combines TRBV5-1 with TRBJ1-2; D gene uncertain. This CDR3 spans 13 amino acids. The germline V gene has CDR1 SGHRS and CDR2 YFSETQ. V was clipped by 0 bases and J by 8 bases, with 11 bases between them. The CDR3 protein is CASSLGQIVGYTF. The CDR3 nucleotides are TGCGCCAGCAGCTTGGGACAAATTGTAGGCTACACCTTC. Based on the CDR3 plus reference TRBV5-1 and TRBJ1-2, the full variable domain is KAGVTQTPRYLIKTRGQQVTLSCSPISGHRSVSWYQQTPGQGLQFLFEYFSETQRNKGNFPGRFSGRQFSNSRSEMNVSTLELGDSALYLCASSLGQIVGYTFGSGTRLTVV.

This clone was seen a handful of times. The chain recombines TRBV5-6 with TRBJ1-2; D call uncertain. V was cut by 2 bases and J by 1 base, with 9 bases left in between. Germline CDR1 and CDR2: SGHDT and YYEEEE. There are 14 residues in the CDR3. CDR3 sequence (DNA): TGTGCCAGCAGCTTCTTGGACGTTAACTATGGCTACACCTTC. Translated, it gives CASSFLDVNYGYTF.

The rearrangement uses TRBV7-9 and TRBJ1-4; 9 bases line up with TRBD1. The germline CDR1 and CDR2 sequences are SEHNR and FQNEAQ (reference sequence). V was clipped by 5 bases and J by 5 bases; unmatched bases: 9. The CDR3 length is 16 residues. CDR3 in DNA: TGTGCCAGCAGCAACCTACCGGGACAGGGCAATGAAAAACTGTTTTTT. This codes for CASSNLPGQGNEKLFF.

The V and J genes are TRBV6-5 and TRBJ2-7; no clear D gene. V was pared by 3 bases and J by 1 base, with 7 bases between. Germline CDR1 reads MNHEY; CDR2 reads SVGAGI. The CDR3 covers 13 residues. CDR3 amino acids: CASSYGDSYEQYF. DNA of the CDR3: TGTGCCAGCAGTTATGGGGATTCCTACGAGCAGTACTTC.

The chain couples TRBV5-1 to TRBJ2-7; D is unresolved. V was clipped by 4 bases and J by 4 bases, with 15 bases between them. CDR3 length equals 14 residues. CDR1 is SGHRS, CDR2 YFSETQ, per germline. Written as DNA, the CDR3 is TGCGCCAGCAGCCGCTACGATACACCTTACGAGCAGTACTTC. The encoded protein is CASSRYDTPYEQYF. Drawing the rest from reference TRBV5-1 and TRBJ2-7, the complete variable domain is KAGVTQTPRYLIKTRGQQVTLSCSPISGHRSVSWYQQTPGQGLQFLFEYFSETQRNKGNFPGRFSGRQFSNSRSEMNVSTLELGDSALYLCASSRYDTPYEQYFGPGTRLTVT.

The chain is built from TRBV4-3 and TRBJ1-1; D uncertain. The germline V gene has CDR1 LGHNA and CDR2 YSLEER. V gave up 0 bases and J gave up 5 bases, with 10 bases separating them. The CDR3 runs 14 residues. As DNA, the CDR3 is TGCGCCAGCAGCCAAGATCTGGGTTGGACTGAAGCTTTCTTT. Protein product: CASSQDLGWTEAFF.

The chain has TRBV9 and TRBJ1-1; 11 nucleotides agree with TRBD1. J gave up 5 bases and V 4 bases, and 10 bases lay outside the gene matches. The germline gives CDR1 SGDLS, CDR2 YYNGEE. The CDR3 has 16 residues. CDR3 loop: CASSPGTGGGGTEAFF. CDR3 nucleotide sequence: TGTGCCAGCAGCCCCGGGACAGGGGGAGGAGGTACTGAAGCTTTCTTT.

The chain recombines TRBV4-2 with TRBJ2-3; no definite D call. V was pared by 1 base and J by 4 bases, with 6 bases between. The germline V gene has CDR1 LGHNA and CDR2 YNFKEQ. The CDR3 is 13 residues long. DNA of the CDR3: TGTGCCAGCAGCCAAGTACAAGCAGATACGCAGTATTTT. This codes for CASSQVQADTQYF.

The gene calls are TRBV6-1 and TRBJ2-7, with 12 bases aligning to TRBD2. In germline, CDR1 is MNHNS, CDR2 SASEGT. This CDR3 has 15 residues. J was trimmed by 4 bases and V by 1 base; bases with no gene match: 2. The CDR3 loop reads CASSEGLAGEYEQYF. The CDR3 bases are TGTGCCAGCAGTGAAGGACTAGCGGGGGAGTACGAGCAGTACTTC.

CDR3 sequence: CATSSGDRLKDEKLFF. The CDR3 DNA reads TGTGCCACCAGCTCAGGAGACCGACTAAAGGATGAAAAACTGTTTTTT. V is TRBV15 and J is TRBJ1-4; D is unclear. The CDR3 length is 16 residues. Germline loops: CDR1 LNHNV, CDR2 YYDKDF (reference sequence). V lost 5 bases and J lost 6, with 19 bases in between.

The CDR3 nucleotides read TGTGCCAGCAGCTTGGACAGGGGCGGGGAACTTAGCAATCAGCCCCAGCATTTT. It is translated as CASSLDRGGELSNQPQHF. This chain connects TRBV7-6 to TRBJ1-5, with 9 bases aligning to TRBD1. The germline gives CDR1 SGHVS, CDR2 FNYEAQ. The V segment lost 3 bases and the J segment 0 bases; nucleotides outside the gene matches: 9. The CDR3 sequence is 18 residues long. Complete variable domain (other parts from reference TRBV7-6 and TRBJ1-5): GAGVSQSPRYKVTKRGQDVALRCDPISGHVSLYWYRQALGQGPEFLTYFNYEAQQDKSGLPNDRFSAERPEGSISTLTIQRTEQRDSAMYRCASSLDRGGELSNQPQHFGDGTRLSIL.

The chain couples TRBV19 to TRBJ2-5, with 13 bases that match TRBD2. V gave up 4 bases and J gave up 4 bases; unmatched junction bases: 6. Per germline, CDR1 LNHDA and CDR2 SQIVND (reference sequence). The length of the CDR3 is 16 residues. The CDR3 DNA sequence: TGTGCCAGTAGTAGGGGACTAGCGGGGATTCGAGAGACCCAGTACTTC. Translation gives CASSRGLAGIRETQYF.

This clone was observed at least ten times. Other DNA sequences from this sample encode an identical CDR3 as well. The chain recombines TRBV14 with TRBJ2-3, with TRBD1 matching 10 bases. J lost 3 bases, V lost 4 bases, and 7 bases had no gene match. CDR1 is SGHDN, CDR2 FVKESK, per germline. The CDR3 is 16 residues long. The CDR3 DNA reads as TGTGCCAGCAGCCCTCGGGACAGGGGATGGACAGATACGCAGTATTTT. This sequence encodes CASSPRDRGWTDTQYF.

This sequence joins TRBV27 and TRBJ1-1; TRBD1 matches at 7 bases. The V and J ends lost 5 bases and 1 base, in that order; junction bases with no gene match: 4. The CDR3 is 14 amino acids. Germline V gene data show CDR1 as MNHEY and CDR2 as SMNVEV (reference sequence). The CDR3 nucleotides are TGTGCCAGCAGTGACAGGGTCGAGAACACTGAAGCTTTCTTT. This gives the protein CASSDRVENTEAFF.

This clone was picked up a small number of times. This chain links TRBV27 with TRBJ1-5, with D hard to call. V was clipped by 2 bases and J by 6 bases, with 8 bases between them. CDR3 length equals 13 residues. CDR1 and CDR2 (germline): MNHEY, SMNVEV (reference sequence). CDR3 region: CASSLTLGQPQHF. The CDR3 coding sequence is TGTGCCAGCAGTTTAACATTAGGTCAGCCCCAGCATTTT.